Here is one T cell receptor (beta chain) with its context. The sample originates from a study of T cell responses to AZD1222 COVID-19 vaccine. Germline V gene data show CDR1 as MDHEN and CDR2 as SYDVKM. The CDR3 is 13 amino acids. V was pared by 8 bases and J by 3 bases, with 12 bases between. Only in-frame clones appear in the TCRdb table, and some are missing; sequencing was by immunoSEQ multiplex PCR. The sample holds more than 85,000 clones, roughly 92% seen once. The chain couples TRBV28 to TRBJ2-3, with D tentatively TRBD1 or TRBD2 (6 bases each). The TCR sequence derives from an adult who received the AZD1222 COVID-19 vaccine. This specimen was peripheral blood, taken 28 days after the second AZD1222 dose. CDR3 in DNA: TGTGCCAGCTCGGGGGCTTTGACAGATACGCAGTATTTT. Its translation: CASSGALTDTQYF.